Detailed here is one T cell receptor (beta chain). What it binds is not known. These data are taken from a study of long-term antiretroviral therapy in people with HIV. In the study overall: First collections came about a decade before the 2015 immediate-ART recommendation.

The CDR3 extends over 15 amino acids. Germline V lookup: CDR1 SGHTS, CDR2 YDEGEE. With 0 bases removed from V and 5 bases from J, the gap between germline ends came to 14 bases. Researchers ran immunoSEQ v3.0 at survey level. Method: immunoSEQ multiplex PCR; TCRdb's copy keeps in-frame clones and lacks some. Found here are approximately 15,000 clones, 70% to 85% of them singletons; the top ten hold 15% to 20%. Points from the study as a whole: Narrower CDR3 length ranges marked HIV repertoires relative to controls.

The clonotype was recovered from a man aged 35 to 55 with HIV. V is TRBV5-8 and J is TRBJ1-1, with D hard to call. Material: unsorted PBMCs, obtained just before starting antiretroviral therapy. CDR3 sequence (DNA): TGTGCCAGCAGCTTGGGACCGCTCTTTGGAACTGAAGCTTTCTTT. The encoded protein is CASSLGPLFGTEAFF.